This TCR beta chain was recovered during a study of PD-L1 blockade in urothelial cancer. About the research overall: About 90% of the 29 patients were men with bladder-origin urothelial cancer.

V was clipped by 7 bases and J by 4 bases; unmatched bases: 9. The CDR3 contains 15 residues. From germline, CDR1 is LNHDA and CDR2 SQIVND (reference sequence). Specified time point: peripheral blood 6 weeks after treatment start. Sequenced by immunoSEQ multiplex PCR; TCRdb stores in-frame clones only, minus some. The table shows 83,000 or so clones, with roughly 83% occurring only once. The source was PBMCs, collected around atezolizumab (anti-PD-L1) treatment. This receptor was taken from an older man with urothelial cancer. The chain recombines TRBV19 with TRBJ2-5; 10 bases are a match to TRBD1. CDR3 sequence reads: CASTPGTGVRETQYF. CDR3 DNA sequence: TGTGCCAGTACTCCTGGGACAGGGGTCCGAGAGACCCAGTACTTC.